This TCR beta chain was recovered during a study of blood T cell repertoires in COVID-19. Study in general: T cells, B-cell-depleted T cells, or PBMCs provided the cDNA or gDNA that served as material.

In the original workflow: Amplifying reference gene primers gave estimates of nucleated cell counts. This table comes from immunoSEQ multiplex PCR, and its TCRdb copy is limited to in-frame clones, with some not included. That table furnishes V, J and clone size, whereas the DNA furnished D and trimming. The sample gives approximately 74,000 clones, 80% to 95% of which show up once; less than 6% is in the top ten. The sequenced sample was peripheral blood. The sequence was obtained from a woman aged 55-70 years with active COVID-19.

Here the CDR3 DNA reads TGCGCCAGCAGCTTCTACACTAGCTCCTACAATGAGCAGTTCTTC. Encoded protein: CASSFYTSSYNEQFF. The chain has TRBV5-1 and TRBJ2-1; perhaps TRBD2 as D (5 bases). The CDR3 length is 15 residues. Per the germline V gene, CDR1 is SGHRS and CDR2 is YFSETQ. Trimming removed 2 bases from V and 0 bases from J, with 9 bases in between.